Each of the 5 T cell receptor beta chains below was sequenced from the same sample in a study of vaccination effects on CD4 cells after COVID-19. Their cognate antigens are unknown. Some clones are missing from TCRdb's copy, which holds only in-frame ones; the method was immunoSEQ multiplex PCR. Seen here are about 31,000 clones, 65% observed once, and the top ten hold approximately 9%. CD4+ T cells specific for antigen were expanded with viral peptide pools by the ViraFEST assay before sequencing. Investigators separated out CD4+ T cells once around 11 days of culture had passed. The cohort was immunized with two doses of either the BNT162b2 or mRNA-1273 vaccine. Sequences were derived from CD4+ T cells from PBMCs cultured with SARS-CoV-2 spike peptides, sampled after COVID-19 vaccination. These receptors came from a human donor who received a COVID-19 vaccine.

The gene calls are TRBV29-1 and TRBJ2-3; possible D gene TRBD1, 6 bases. This CDR3 has 13 amino acids. V was pared by 5 bases and J by 4 bases, with 13 bases between. In germline, CDR1 is SQVTM, CDR2 ANQGSEA. CDR3 sequence: CSVPKTGPDTQYF. CDR3 sequence (DNA): TGCAGCGTTCCTAAAACAGGGCCAGATACGCAGTATTTT.

The chain carries TRBV27 and TRBJ2-3; the match to TRBD2 covers 7 bases. This CDR3 is 14 amino acids long. Germline-derived CDR1 and CDR2 are MNHEY and SMNVEV (reference sequence). V was pared by 6 bases and J by 6 bases, with 9 bases of the junction left unmatched. The CDR3: CASSPWSGEDTQYF. The CDR3 DNA follows: TGTGCCAGCAGCCCTTGGAGCGGGGAGGATACGCAGTATTTT.

This clone was picked up one time. The gene calls are TRBV29-1 and TRBJ1-2; unclear D gene. Trimming took off 8 bases at V and 4 bases at J, with 14 bases between the two ends. Germline lookup yields CDR1 SQVTM and CDR2 ANQGSEA. CDR3 size: 12 residues. The CDR3 DNA is TGCAGCATCGAACGGTGGGCCTATGGCTACACCTTC. Its protein product is CSIERWAYGYTF.

The chain is built from TRBV5-5 and TRBJ2-3; D might be TRBD2 (5 bases). With 0 bases removed from V and 1 base from J, the gap between germline ends came to 12 bases. Germline V lookup: CDR1 SGHKS, CDR2 YYEKEE (reference sequence). The CDR3 runs 16 residues. CDR3 in amino acids: CASSLGPGMRTDTQYF. The CDR3 DNA follows: TGTGCCAGCAGCTTGGGCCCGGGAATGCGCACAGATACGCAGTATTTT.

This clone has just a few counts. This sequence joins TRBV5-1 and TRBJ2-7; 10 bases fit TRBD1. Trimming took 4 bases from V and 2 from J; bases not matched to a gene: 0. The germline gives CDR1 SGHRS, CDR2 YFSETQ. The CDR3 is 13 residues long. This CDR3 is CASSGTGAYEQYF. The CDR3 DNA reads TGCGCCAGCAGCGGGACAGGGGCCTACGAGCAGTACTTC.